This T cell receptor (beta chain) was found in a study of chemoradiotherapy in HPV16-positive cancers. The CDR3 totals 14 residues. V was shortened by 1 base and J by 9 bases, with 10 bases between the two germline ends. Germline V lookup: CDR1 LNHDA, CDR2 SQIVND (reference sequence). Profiled with immunoSEQ multiplex PCR; TCRdb holds only in-frame clones, not every one. The repertoire includes nearly 35,000 clones, around 92% of them detected once, and 3.5% to 4% sits in the top ten. Repertoires were sampled repeatedly during chemoradiotherapy. The sequence derives from a human donor with HPV-associated anogenital cancer. Sequenced material: blood, taken from a patient who underwent chemoradiotherapy. The rearrangement uses TRBV19 and TRBJ1-6, with TRBD1 as a possible D gene (6 bases). The CDR3 nucleotides read TGTGCCAGTAGTATAGCAGGGGTGTCTTCACCCCTCCACTTT. This gives the protein CASSIAGVSSPLHF.